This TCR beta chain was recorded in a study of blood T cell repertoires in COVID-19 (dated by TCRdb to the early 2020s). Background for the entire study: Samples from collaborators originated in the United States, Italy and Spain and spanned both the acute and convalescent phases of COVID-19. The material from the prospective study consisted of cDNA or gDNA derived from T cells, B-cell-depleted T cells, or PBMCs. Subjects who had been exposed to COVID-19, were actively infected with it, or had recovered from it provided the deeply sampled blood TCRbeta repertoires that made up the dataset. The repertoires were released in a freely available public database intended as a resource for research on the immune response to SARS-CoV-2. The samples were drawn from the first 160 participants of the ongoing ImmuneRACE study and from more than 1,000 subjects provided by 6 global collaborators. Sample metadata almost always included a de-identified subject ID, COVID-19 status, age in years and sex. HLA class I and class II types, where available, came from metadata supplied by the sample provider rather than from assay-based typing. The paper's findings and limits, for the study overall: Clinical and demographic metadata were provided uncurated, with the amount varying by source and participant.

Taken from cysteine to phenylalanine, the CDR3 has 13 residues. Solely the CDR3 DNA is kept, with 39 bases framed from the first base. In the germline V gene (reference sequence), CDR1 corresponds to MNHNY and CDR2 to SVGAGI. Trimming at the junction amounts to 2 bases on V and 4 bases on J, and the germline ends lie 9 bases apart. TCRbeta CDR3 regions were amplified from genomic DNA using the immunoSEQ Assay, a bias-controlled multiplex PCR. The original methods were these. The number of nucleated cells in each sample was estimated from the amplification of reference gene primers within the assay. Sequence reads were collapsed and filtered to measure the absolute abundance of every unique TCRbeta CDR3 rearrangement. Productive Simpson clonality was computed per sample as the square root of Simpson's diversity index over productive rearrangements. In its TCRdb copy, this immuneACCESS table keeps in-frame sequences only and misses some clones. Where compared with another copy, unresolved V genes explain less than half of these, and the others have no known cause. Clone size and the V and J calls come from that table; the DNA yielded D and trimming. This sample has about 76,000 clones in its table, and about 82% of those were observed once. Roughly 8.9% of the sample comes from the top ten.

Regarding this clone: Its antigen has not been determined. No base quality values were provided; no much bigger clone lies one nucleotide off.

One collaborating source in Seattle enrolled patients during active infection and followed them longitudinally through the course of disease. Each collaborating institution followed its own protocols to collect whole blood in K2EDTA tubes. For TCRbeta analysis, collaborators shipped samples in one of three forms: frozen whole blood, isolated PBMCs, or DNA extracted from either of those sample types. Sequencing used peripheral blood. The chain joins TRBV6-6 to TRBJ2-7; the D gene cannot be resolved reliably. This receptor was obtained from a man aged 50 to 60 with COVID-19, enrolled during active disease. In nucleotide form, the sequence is TGTGCCAGCAGTTACCTCCTCCTTTACGAGCAGTACTTC. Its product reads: CASSYLLLYEQYF.